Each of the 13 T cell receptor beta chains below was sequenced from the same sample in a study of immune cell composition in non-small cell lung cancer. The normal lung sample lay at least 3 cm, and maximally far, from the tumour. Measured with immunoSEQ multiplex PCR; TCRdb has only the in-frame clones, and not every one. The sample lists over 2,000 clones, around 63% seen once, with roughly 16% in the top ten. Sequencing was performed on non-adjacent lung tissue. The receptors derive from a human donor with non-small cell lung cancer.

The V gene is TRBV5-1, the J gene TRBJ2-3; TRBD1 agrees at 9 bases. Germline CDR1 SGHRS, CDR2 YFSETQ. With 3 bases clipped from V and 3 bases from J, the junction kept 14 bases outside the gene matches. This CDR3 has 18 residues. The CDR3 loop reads CASSSSAGTGLGTDTQYF. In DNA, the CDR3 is TGCGCCAGCAGCTCAAGCGCAGGGACAGGGTTAGGGACAGATACGCAGTATTTT.

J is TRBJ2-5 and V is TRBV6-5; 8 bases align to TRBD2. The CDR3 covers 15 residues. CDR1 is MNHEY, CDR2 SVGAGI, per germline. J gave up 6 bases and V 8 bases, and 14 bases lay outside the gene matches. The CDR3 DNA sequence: TGTGCCAGCGCCCCCGGGGCAGCGGGGGAGCAGACCCAGTACTTC. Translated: CASAPGAAGEQTQYF.

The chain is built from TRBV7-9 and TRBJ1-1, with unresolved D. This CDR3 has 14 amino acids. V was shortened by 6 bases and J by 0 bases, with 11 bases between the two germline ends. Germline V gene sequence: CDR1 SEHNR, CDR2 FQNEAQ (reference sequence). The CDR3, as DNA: TGTGCCAGCAGACAATCAGAAATGAACACTGAAGCTTTCTTT. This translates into CASRQSEMNTEAFF. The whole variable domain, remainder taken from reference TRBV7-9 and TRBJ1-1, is DTGVSQNPRHKITKRGQNVTFRCDPISEHNRLYWYRQTLGQGPEFLTYFQNEAQLEKSRLLSDRFSAERPKGSFSTLEIQRTEQGDSAMYLCASRQSEMNTEAFFGQGTRLTVV.

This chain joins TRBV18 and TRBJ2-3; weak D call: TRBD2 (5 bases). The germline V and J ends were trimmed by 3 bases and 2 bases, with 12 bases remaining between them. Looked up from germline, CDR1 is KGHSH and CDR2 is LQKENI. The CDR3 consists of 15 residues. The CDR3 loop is CASSPALANTDTQYF. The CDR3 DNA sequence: TGTGCCAGCTCACCGGCGTTAGCGAACACAGATACGCAGTATTTT. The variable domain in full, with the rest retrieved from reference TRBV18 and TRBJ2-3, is NAGVMQNPRHLVRRRGQEARLRCSPMKGHSHVYWYRQLPEEGLKFMVYLQKENIIDESGMPKERFSAEFPKEGPSILRIQQVVRGDSAAYFCASSPALANTDTQYFGPGTRLTVL.

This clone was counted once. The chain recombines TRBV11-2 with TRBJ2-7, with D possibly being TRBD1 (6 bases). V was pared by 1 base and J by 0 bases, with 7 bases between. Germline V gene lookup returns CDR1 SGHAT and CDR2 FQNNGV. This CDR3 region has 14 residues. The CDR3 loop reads CASSLADSSYEQYF. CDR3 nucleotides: TGTGCCAGCAGCTTAGCGGACAGCTCCTACGAGCAGTACTTC.

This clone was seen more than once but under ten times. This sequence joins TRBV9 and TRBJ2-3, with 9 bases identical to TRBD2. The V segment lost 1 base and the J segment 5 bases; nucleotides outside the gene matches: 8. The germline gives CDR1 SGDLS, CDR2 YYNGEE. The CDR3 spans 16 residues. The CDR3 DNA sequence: TGTGCCAGCAGCGTATCCGGCGGGGGGGCCGGAGATACGCAGTATTTT. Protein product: CASSVSGGGAGDTQYF.

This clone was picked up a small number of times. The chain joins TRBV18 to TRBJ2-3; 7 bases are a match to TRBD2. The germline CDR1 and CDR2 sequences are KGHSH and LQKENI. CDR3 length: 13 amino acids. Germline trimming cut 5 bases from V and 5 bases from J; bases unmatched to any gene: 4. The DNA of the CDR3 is TGTGCCAGCTCATACGAGCGGGGAGATACGCAGTATTTT. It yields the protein CASSYERGDTQYF.

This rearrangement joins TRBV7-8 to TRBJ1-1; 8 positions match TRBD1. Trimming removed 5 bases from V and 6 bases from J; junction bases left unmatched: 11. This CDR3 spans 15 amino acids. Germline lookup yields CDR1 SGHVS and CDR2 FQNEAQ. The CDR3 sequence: CASSITGGGFAEAFF. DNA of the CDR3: TGTGCCAGCAGCATAACAGGGGGTGGATTCGCTGAAGCTTTCTTT. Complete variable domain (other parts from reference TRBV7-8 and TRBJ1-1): GAGVSQSPRYKVAKRGQDVALRCDPISGHVSLFWYQQALGQGPEFLTYFQNEAQLDKSGLPSDRFFAERPEGSVSTLKIQRTQQEDSAVYLCASSITGGGFAEAFFGQGTRLTVV.

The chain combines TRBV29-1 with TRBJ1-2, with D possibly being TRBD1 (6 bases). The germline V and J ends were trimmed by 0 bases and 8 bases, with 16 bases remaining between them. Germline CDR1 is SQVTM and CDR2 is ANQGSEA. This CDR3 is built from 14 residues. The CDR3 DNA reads TGCAGCGTTGAAGATCTGGGCAGGGGTGGGGGCTACACCTTC. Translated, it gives CSVEDLGRGGGYTF.

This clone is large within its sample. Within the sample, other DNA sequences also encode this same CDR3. The chain's CDR3 is CASSPRQNTGELFF. The DNA of the CDR3 is TGTGCCAGCTCACCGAGACAGAACACCGGGGAGCTGTTTTTT. The chain is built from TRBV18 and TRBJ2-2; D is uncertain. Germline V CDR1 and CDR2: KGHSH, LQKENI. Trimming removed 3 bases at V and 1 base at J, with 6 bases between. This CDR3 contains 14 residues.

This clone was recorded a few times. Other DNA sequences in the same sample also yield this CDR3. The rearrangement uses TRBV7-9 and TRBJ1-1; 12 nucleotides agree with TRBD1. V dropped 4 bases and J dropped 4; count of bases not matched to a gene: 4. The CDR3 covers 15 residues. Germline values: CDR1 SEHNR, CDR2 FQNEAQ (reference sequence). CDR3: CASSWDRGLGTEAFF. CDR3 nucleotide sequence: TGTGCCAGCAGCTGGGACAGGGGGCTAGGCACTGAAGCTTTCTTT.

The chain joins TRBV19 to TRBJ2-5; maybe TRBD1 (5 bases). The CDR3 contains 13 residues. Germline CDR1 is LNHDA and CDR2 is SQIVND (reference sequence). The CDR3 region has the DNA TGTGCATCAAGTCCAGGGCTACAAGAGACCCAGTACTTC. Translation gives CASSPGLQETQYF.

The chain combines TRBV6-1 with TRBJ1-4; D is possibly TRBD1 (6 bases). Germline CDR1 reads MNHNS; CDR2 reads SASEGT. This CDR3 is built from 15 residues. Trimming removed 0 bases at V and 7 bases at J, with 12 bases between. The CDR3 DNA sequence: TGTGCCAGCAGTGAAGCGCGAGGGGGTGTTGAAAAACTGTTTTTT. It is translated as CASSEARGGVEKLFF.